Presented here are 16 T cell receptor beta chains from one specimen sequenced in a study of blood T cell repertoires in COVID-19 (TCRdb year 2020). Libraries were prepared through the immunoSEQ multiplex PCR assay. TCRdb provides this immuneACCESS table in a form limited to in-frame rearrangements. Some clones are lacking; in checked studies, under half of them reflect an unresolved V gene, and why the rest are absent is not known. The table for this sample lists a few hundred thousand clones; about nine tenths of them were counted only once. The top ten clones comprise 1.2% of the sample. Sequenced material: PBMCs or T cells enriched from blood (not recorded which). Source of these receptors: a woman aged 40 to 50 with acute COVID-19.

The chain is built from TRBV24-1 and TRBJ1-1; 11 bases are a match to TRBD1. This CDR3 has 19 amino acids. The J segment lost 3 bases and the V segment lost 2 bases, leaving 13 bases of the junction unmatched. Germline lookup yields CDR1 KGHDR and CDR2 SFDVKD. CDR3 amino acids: CATSDSGRTGGFVDTEAFF. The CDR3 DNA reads TGTGCCACCAGTGATTCTGGGAGGACAGGGGGCTTTGTGGACACTGAAGCTTTCTTT.

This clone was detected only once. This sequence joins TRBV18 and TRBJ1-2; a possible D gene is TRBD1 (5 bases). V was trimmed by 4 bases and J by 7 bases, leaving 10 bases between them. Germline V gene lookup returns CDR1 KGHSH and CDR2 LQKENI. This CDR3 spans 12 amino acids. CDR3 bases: TGTGCCAGCTCACAGGGCCAGGGTGGCTACACCTTC. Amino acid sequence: CASSQGQGGYTF.

CDR3 in DNA: TGTGCCAGCAGTTTAAGGGACAGGGGTGAGACCCAGTACTTC. Amino acid sequence: CASSLRDRGETQYF. This chain uses TRBV27 with TRBJ2-5, with 10 bases lining up with TRBD1. The CDR3 has 14 amino acids. Germline V gives CDR1 MNHEY, CDR2 SMNVEV (reference sequence). J lost 5 bases, V lost 2 bases, and 2 bases had no gene match.

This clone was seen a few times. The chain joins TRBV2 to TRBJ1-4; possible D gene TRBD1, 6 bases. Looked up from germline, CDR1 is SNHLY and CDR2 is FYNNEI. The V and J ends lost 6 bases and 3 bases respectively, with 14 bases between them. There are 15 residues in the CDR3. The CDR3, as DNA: TGTGCCAGCAGAGTAGGACAGCCATCTAATGAAAAACTGTTTTTT. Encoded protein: CASRVGQPSNEKLFF.

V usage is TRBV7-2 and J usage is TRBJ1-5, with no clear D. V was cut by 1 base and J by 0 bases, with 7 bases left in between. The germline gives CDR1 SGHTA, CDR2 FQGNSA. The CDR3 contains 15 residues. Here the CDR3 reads CASSLGEYSNQPQHF. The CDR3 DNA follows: TGTGCCAGCAGCTTAGGGGAGTATAGCAATCAGCCCCAGCATTTT.

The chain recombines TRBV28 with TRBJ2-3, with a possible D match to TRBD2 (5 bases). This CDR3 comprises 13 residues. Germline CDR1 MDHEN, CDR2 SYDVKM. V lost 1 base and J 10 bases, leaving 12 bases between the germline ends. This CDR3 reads CASSLFPSFAQYF. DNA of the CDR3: TGTGCCAGCAGTTTATTTCCTAGCTTTGCGCAGTATTTT.

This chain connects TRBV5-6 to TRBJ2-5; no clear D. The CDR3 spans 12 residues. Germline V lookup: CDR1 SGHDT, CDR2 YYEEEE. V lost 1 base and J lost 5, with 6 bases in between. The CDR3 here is CASSLLVETQYF. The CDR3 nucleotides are TGTGCCAGCAGCTTGCTCGTCGAGACCCAGTACTTC.

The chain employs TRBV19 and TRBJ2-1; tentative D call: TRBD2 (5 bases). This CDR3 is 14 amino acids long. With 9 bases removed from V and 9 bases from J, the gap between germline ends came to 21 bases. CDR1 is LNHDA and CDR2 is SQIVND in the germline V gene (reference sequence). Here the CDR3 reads CASASGIRPGEQFF. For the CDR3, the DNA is TGTGCCAGCGCCTCCGGGATCCGACCCGGTGAGCAGTTCTTC.

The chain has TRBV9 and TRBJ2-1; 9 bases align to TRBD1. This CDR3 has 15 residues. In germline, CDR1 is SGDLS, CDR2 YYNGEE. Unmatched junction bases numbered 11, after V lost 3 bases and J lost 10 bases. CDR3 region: CASSAGQGSESEQFF. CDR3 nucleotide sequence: TGTGCCAGCAGCGCCGGACAGGGGAGTGAGAGCGAGCAGTTCTTC.

CDR3 DNA: TGTGCCAGCTCACCACCGAGGCCGGGACTAGCGGGAGGGGACAAAAACATTCAGTACTTC. Translated, it gives CASSPPRPGLAGGDKNIQYF. The J gene is TRBJ2-4, the V gene TRBV18; 16 bases are shared with TRBD2. The CDR3 sequence is 20 residues long. The V and J ends lost 0 bases and 3 bases, in that order; junction bases with no gene match: 8. Germline CDR1 and CDR2: KGHSH and LQKENI.

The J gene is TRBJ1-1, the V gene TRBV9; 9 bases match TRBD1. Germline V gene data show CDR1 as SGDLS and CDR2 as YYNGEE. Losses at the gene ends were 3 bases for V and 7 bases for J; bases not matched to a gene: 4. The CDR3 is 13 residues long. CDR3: CASSAGGQGEAFF. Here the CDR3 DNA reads TGTGCCAGCAGCGCCGGGGGACAGGGTGAAGCTTTCTTT. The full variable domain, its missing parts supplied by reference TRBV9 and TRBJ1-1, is DSGVTQTPKHLITATGQRVTLRCSPRSGDLSVYWYQQSLDQGLQFLIQYYNGEERAKGNILERFSAQQFPDLHSELNLSSLELGDSALYFCASSAGGQGEAFFGQGTRLTVV.

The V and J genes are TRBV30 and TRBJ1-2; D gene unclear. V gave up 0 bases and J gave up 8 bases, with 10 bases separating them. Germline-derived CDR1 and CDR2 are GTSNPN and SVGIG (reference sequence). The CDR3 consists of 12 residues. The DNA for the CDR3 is TGTGCCTGGAGTGTAAGCCCGGGAGGCTACACCTTC. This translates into CAWSVSPGGYTF. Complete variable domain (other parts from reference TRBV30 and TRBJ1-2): SQTIHQWPATLVQPVGSPLSLECTVEGTSNPNLYWYRQAAGRGLQLLFYSVGIGQISSEVPQNLSASRPQDRQFILSSKKLLLSDSGFYLCAWSVSPGGYTFGSGTRLTVV.

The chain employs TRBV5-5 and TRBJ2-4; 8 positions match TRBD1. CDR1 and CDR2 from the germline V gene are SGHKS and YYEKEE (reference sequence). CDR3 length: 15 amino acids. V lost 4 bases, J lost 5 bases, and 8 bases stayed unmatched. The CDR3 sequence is CASSLNGQGQNIQYF. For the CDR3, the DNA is TGTGCCAGCAGCCTGAATGGACAGGGCCAAAACATTCAGTACTTC.

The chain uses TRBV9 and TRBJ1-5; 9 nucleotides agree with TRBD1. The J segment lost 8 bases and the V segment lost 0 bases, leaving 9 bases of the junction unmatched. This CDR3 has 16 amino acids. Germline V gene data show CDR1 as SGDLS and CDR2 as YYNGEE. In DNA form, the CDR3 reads TGTGCCAGCAGCGTAGGACAGGGGGGGATCGGGGAGCCCCAGCATTTT. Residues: CASSVGQGGIGEPQHF. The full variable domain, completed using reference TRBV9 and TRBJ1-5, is DSGVTQTPKHLITATGQRVTLRCSPRSGDLSVYWYQQSLDQGLQFLIQYYNGEERAKGNILERFSAQQFPDLHSELNLSSLELGDSALYFCASSVGQGGIGEPQHFGDGTRLSIL.

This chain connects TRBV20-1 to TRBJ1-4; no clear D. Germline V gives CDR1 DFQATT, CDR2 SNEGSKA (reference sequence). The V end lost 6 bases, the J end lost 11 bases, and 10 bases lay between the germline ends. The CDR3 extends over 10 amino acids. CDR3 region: CSARSDKLFF. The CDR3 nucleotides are TGCAGTGCCCGGAGTGACAAACTGTTTTTT.

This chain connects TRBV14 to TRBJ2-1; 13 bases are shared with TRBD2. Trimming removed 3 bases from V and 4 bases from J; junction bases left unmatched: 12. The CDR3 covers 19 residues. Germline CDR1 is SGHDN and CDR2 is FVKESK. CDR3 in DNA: TGTGCCAGCAGCCAGACCAGACTAGCGGGGGGAGGTATTTACAATGAGCAGTTCTTC. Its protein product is CASSQTRLAGGGIYNEQFF.